Below are 30 T cell receptor delta chains sequenced from a single sample in a study of gamma-delta T cells after stem cell transplantation (dated by TCRdb to about 2016). Library method: RT-PCR. Sequenced using an Illumina MiSeq. TCRdb reprocessed the public reads with the caller CATT; rows with the same DNA were merged afterwards. The table for this sample lists about 3,000 delta-chain clones; less than 3.5% of them were counted only once. Clones ranked in the top ten supply roughly 24% of the sample. The sample was gamma-delta T cells. These receptors were taken from a human donor. It is not recorded whose cells these are; they may come from a transplant donor.

For this clone: A read error may account for a junction end that differs from germline. V is TRDV2 and J is TRDJ2, with 7 bases aligning to TRDD3. Germline assignment: CDR1 GEAIGNYY and CDR2 EKD. This CDR3 has 18 residues. CDR3 region: CACDTVSWAGGLGEQLFF. The CDR3, as DNA: TGTGCCTGCGACACCGTTTCCTGGGCTGGGGGCCTCGGGGAACAACTCTTCTTT.

In its sample, this clone ranks as medium-sized. The chain combines TRDV2 with TRDJ3; maybe TRDD3 (5 bases). The germline CDR1 and CDR2 sequences are GEAIGNYY and EKD. Trimming took off 0 bases at V and 0 bases at J, with 14 bases between the two ends. This CDR3 contains 19 residues. The CDR3 protein is CACDTVGGSSSWDTRQMFF. The CDR3 nucleotides are TGTGCCTGTGACACCGTCGGGGGGTCCAGCTCCTGGGACACCCGACAGATGTTTTTC.

Points on this clone: This likely stems from a read error, as it lies one base from a far larger clone. Different DNA sequences within this sample yield the same CDR3. The chain joins TRDV2 to TRDJ1; 8 bases fit TRDD3. In germline, CDR1 is GEAIGNYY, CDR2 EKD. This CDR3 has 14 amino acids. The CDR3 DNA follows: TGTGCCTGTGACGGTCTAGGGGATACCGATAAGCTCATCTTT. Translated, it gives CACDGLGDTDKLIF.

The rearrangement links TRDV2 to TRDJ1; D possibly corresponds to TRDD3 (6 bases). The germline V gene has CDR1 GEAIGNYY and CDR2 EKD. The CDR3 loop spans 14 amino acids. Trimming removed 4 bases from V and 0 bases from J, with 11 bases in between. The CDR3 DNA reads TGTGCCTGTGATCTGGTGGGGGACACCGATAAACTCATCTTT. Its protein product is CACDLVGDTDKLIF.

This clone was counted between two and nine times. Since a far larger clone is one base different, this is likely a read error. V gene TRDV2 combines with J gene TRDJ1, with TRDD3 identical over 10 bases. Unmatched junction bases numbered 21, after V lost 0 bases and J lost 0 bases. Germline CDR1 is GEAIGNYY and CDR2 is EKD. The CDR3 runs 22 residues. This CDR3 is CACDTAIMGDTPTSFYTDKLIF. CDR3 DNA: TGTGCCTGTGACACCGCCATAATGGGGGATACACCCACCTCATTTTACACCGATAAACTCATCTTT.

Sample share makes this clone medium-sized. Different DNA sequences within this sample yield the same CDR3. This chain uses TRDV2 with TRDJ1; TRDD3 aligns across 10 bases. This CDR3 has 15 amino acids. With V trimmed by 3 bases and J by 5 bases, 8 bases remained unmatched. CDR1 and CDR2 from the germline V gene are GEAIGNYY and EKD. The CDR3 loop is CACDAILGDADKLIF. The CDR3 DNA is TGTGCCTGTGACGCGATACTGGGGGATGCTGATAAACTCATCTTT.

This clone turned up a few times. A read error is the likely source, as a far larger clone sits one nucleotide away. The identical CDR3 is also encoded by other nucleotide sequences in the sample. The chain couples TRDV2 to TRDJ1; TRDD3 aligns across 9 bases. The germline V gene encodes CDR1 GEAIGNYY and CDR2 EKD. V was pared by 3 bases and J by 3 bases, with 7 bases of the junction left unmatched. The CDR3 is made up of 15 amino acids. CDR3 protein: CACDPLGDKADKLIF. The CDR3 DNA reads TGTGCCTGTGACCCACTGGGGGACAAGGCCGATAAACTCATCTTT.

This clone was found a few times. TCRdb has a much larger clone's protein, which differs at residue 10 from the translation of this DNA, likely because of a read error; what is shown is the protein translated from the DNA. The chain is built from TRDV2 and TRDJ1, with 7 positions matching TRDD3. The CDR3 runs to 15 residues. Germline V CDR1 and CDR2: GEAIGNYY, EKD. V lost 0 bases and J lost 4; bases outside the gene matches: 7. DNA of the CDR3: TGTGCCTGTGACACCCTGGGGGCCCGGGTCGATAAACTCATCTTT. Residues: CACDTLGARVDKLIF.

About this clone: TCRdb pairs this DNA with a much larger clone's protein that differs at residue 4, likely a read error; the protein shown was translated from the DNA. The chain couples TRDV2 to TRDJ1; 7 bases fit TRDD3. The CDR3 totals 16 residues. CDR1 is GEAIGNYY, CDR2 EKD, per germline. Here the CDR3 DNA reads TGTGCCTGTGGCACCCTAGATACTGGGGACCACACCCCACTCATCTTT. The encoded protein is CACGTLDTGDHTPLIF.

Details on this clone: Germline is not matched at one junction end, which may reflect a read error. The sample holds other DNA sequences that translate to the same CDR3. The chain combines TRDV2 with TRDJ1; 8 nucleotides align to TRDD3. Per germline, CDR1 GEAIGNYY and CDR2 EKD. The CDR3 contains 17 residues. In DNA, the CDR3 is TGTGCCTGTGACACCGTTACTGGGGGCCCCAGGACCGACAAACTCATCTTT. Translation: CACDTVTGGPRTDKLIF.

This clone was counted only a few times. It differs at one base from a far larger clone, so likely a read error. Within the sample, other DNA sequences also encode this same CDR3. The DNA for the CDR3 is TGTGCCTGTGACACCCTCGGGGGAAGCACCGATAAACTCATCTTT. Its protein product is CACDTLGGSTDKLIF. The rearrangement joins TRDV2 to TRDJ1, with D maybe TRDD3 (6 bases). The ends were cut back, 0 bases at V and 1 base at J, with 11 bases in the middle. The CDR3 loop spans 15 amino acids. Per germline, CDR1 GEAIGNYY and CDR2 EKD.

In this sample, this clone turned up a few times. With a much larger clone just one base away, this may be a read error. Other DNA sequences in the sample encode the same CDR3. V is TRDV2 and J is TRDJ1; 9 bases fit TRDD3. The germline gives CDR1 GEAIGNYY, CDR2 EKD. The CDR3 has 17 amino acids. For the CDR3, the DNA is TGTGCCTGTGACACGCTTGTACTGGGGGACCACACCGATAAACTCATCTTC. Translation: CACDTLVLGDHTDKLIF.

Details on this clone: The translation of this DNA and the TCRdb protein of a much larger clone differ at residue 9, probably owing to a read error; the protein shown here is translated from the DNA. The J gene is TRDJ1, the V gene TRDV2; D is unclear. The ends were cut back, 0 bases at V and 4 bases at J, with 11 bases in the middle. The CDR3 covers 14 residues. CDR1 is GEAIGNYY, CDR2 EKD, per germline. This CDR3 is CACDTLKTIDKLIF. In DNA form, the CDR3 reads TGTGCCTGTGACACCCTGAAGACCATCGATAAACTCATCTTT.

In this sample, this clone turned up a few times. TCRdb's entry gives the protein of a much larger clone, which mismatches this DNA's translation at residue 5, likely from a read error; the protein reported here is translated from the DNA. The V call is TRDV1, the J call TRDJ1; unclear D gene. CDR1 and CDR2 from the germline V gene are TSWWSYY and QGS. This CDR3 has 14 amino acids. Deletions cut 4 bases from V and 4 bases from J, with 13 bases between. CDR3 nucleotide sequence: TGTGCTCTTGGGGGACTAGACTCTCGCGATAAACTCATCTTT. Protein sequence: CALGGLDSRDKLIF.

Notes on this clone: The protein given by TCRdb reflects a much larger clone and differs at residue 10 from this DNA's translation, likely from a read error; the protein shown is the DNA's translation. V is TRDV2 and J is TRDJ1, with D uncertain. Trimming took 0 bases from V and 0 from J, leaving 19 bases between them. This CDR3 spans 18 amino acids. The germline V gene encodes CDR1 GEAIGNYY and CDR2 EKD. The CDR3 protein is CACDTLPHLRTYTDKLIF. CDR3 DNA sequence: TGTGCCTGTGACACCCTACCCCACCTGAGGACCTACACCGATAAACTCATCTTT.

In the case of this clone: The amino acid sequence in TCRdb belongs to a much larger clone and departs from this DNA's translation at residue 11, likely a sequencing read error; the sequence shown is translated from the DNA. The CDR3 here is CACDTLSGGRTLSDTDKLIF. The CDR3 coding sequence is TGTGCCTGTGACACCTTATCCGGGGGACGAACACTGAGTGACACCGATAAACTCATCTTT. This rearrangement joins TRDV2 to TRDJ1; D may be TRDD3 (6 bases). CDR1 and CDR2 from the germline V gene are GEAIGNYY and EKD. The CDR3 is 20 amino acids. The ends were cut back, 0 bases at V and 0 bases at J, with 25 bases in the middle.

This clone was observed a handful of times. The TCRdb record carries a much larger clone's protein, which differs from this DNA's translation at residue 4; a read error is the likely cause, and the protein listed here is the DNA translation. The chain uses TRDV2 and TRDJ1; 7 nucleotides agree with TRDD3. Germline V lookup: CDR1 GEAIGNYY, CDR2 EKD. This CDR3 is built from 15 residues. The CDR3 nucleotides read TGTGCCTGTGGCACCCTGGGGGCCCGGGGCGATAAACTCATCTTT. Its translation: CACGTLGARGDKLIF.

Details on this clone: Possible read error: a much larger clone is one base away. The chain is built from TRDV2 and TRDJ1, with TRDD3 matching 9 bases. V shed 1 base and J 1 base; nucleotides not matched to a gene: 9. CDR3 length: 17 residues. The V gene's germline CDR1 is GEAIGNYY and CDR2 EKD. CDR3: CACDTLVLGDRTDKLIF. CDR3 sequence (DNA): TGTGCCTGTGACACGCTTGTACTGGGGGACCGCACCGATAAACTCATCTTT.

Note on this clone: This likely traces to a read error, being one base from a far larger clone. V is TRDV2 and J is TRDJ1, with D possibly being TRDD3 (5 bases). The CDR3 spans 17 residues. Trimming took off 5 bases at V and 0 bases at J, with 21 bases between the two ends. Germline V gene data show CDR1 as GEAIGNYY and CDR2 as EKD. The chain's CDR3 is CACGPLYGPLYTDKLIF. CDR3 bases: TGTGCCTGTGGCCCACTATACGGACCCTTATACACCGATAAACTCATCTTT.

As concerns this clone: A read error may explain this, as a much larger clone is one base away. The V and J genes are TRDV2 and TRDJ1; 7 bases map to TRDD3. This CDR3 spans 26 amino acids. Germline V gene data show CDR1 as GEAIGNYY and CDR2 as EKD. The CDR3: CACDTSFSLLGETPWGLSTNTGKLIF. DNA of the CDR3: TGTGCCTGTGACACCTCGTTCTCTCTTTTGGGGGAAACTCCTTGGGGGCTTTCCACGAACACCGGTAAACTCATCTTT.

Comments on this clone: TCRdb shows a much larger clone's protein in place of this DNA's translation, and the two differ at residue 5, likely through a read error; the protein shown is translated from the DNA. The J gene is TRDJ1, the V gene TRDV2, with 7 nucleotides matching TRDD3. The CDR3 is 16 residues long. V lost 2 bases and J lost 10; bases outside the gene matches: 18. Germline CDR1 and CDR2: GEAIGNYY and EKD. CDR3 coding DNA: TGTGCCTGTGACAACCTAGATACTGGGGACCACACCCCACTCATCTTT. Translation gives CACDNLDTGDHTPLIF.

By its share, this clone is medium-sized. V usage is TRDV1 and J usage is TRDJ1, with D perhaps TRDD2 (5 bases). Trimming removed 0 bases at V and 2 bases at J, with 25 bases between. Per the germline V gene, CDR1 is TSWWSYY and CDR2 is QGS. The CDR3 has 20 residues. The CDR3 DNA is TGTGCTCTTGGGGAACTGGGTCCTAAATCCTTTGTGGAGTGGACCGATAAACTCATCTTT. Translating it yields CALGELGPKSFVEWTDKLIF.

Comments on this clone: The TCRdb protein, from a much larger clone, departs from this DNA's translation at residue 7, likely by read error; the protein shown derives from the DNA. The rearrangement joins TRDV2 to TRDJ1; D possibly corresponds to TRDD3 (6 bases). Per the germline V gene, CDR1 is GEAIGNYY and CDR2 is EKD. The CDR3 runs to 15 residues. The ends were cut back, 1 base at V and 8 bases at J, with 19 bases in the middle. DNA for the CDR3: TGTGCCTGTGACACGCTTGGAGGGGGACCCCCGAAACTCATCTTT. Translation: CACDTLGGGPPKLIF.

In the case of this clone: A clone one base away is much larger, so this may be a read error. In DNA form, the CDR3 reads TGTGCCTGTGACAATCGGGGGACGTCCTGGGGCACCCGACAGATGTTTTTC. Translation gives CACDNRGTSWGTRQMFF. The chain uses TRDV2 and TRDJ3, with a possible D match to TRDD3 (6 bases). The CDR3 loop spans 17 amino acids. Germline V gene data show CDR1 as GEAIGNYY and CDR2 as EKD.

This clone was seen only a few times. This sequence joins TRDV2 and TRDJ1; 10 nucleotides line up with TRDD3. The germline gives CDR1 GEAIGNYY, CDR2 EKD. This CDR3 spans 16 amino acids. V gave up 0 bases and J gave up 5 bases; unmatched junction bases: 8. The CDR3 sequence is CACDTVIGGYQDKLIF. Written as DNA, the CDR3 is TGTGCCTGTGACACCGTGATTGGGGGATACCAAGATAAACTCATCTTT.

Notes on this clone: A much larger clone lies one base from this, so it may be a read error. The CDR3 loop is CALGELRQTCWGVTYTDKLIF. CDR3 sequence (DNA): TGTGCTCTTGGGGAACTGCGTCAAACTTGCTGGGGGGTAACTTACACCGATAAACTCATCTTT. This chain connects TRDV1 to TRDJ1, with 7 positions matching TRDD3. J was trimmed by 0 bases and V by 0 bases; bases with no gene match: 19. In germline, CDR1 is TSWWSYY, CDR2 QGS. This CDR3 region has 21 residues.

Only a few counts were recorded for this clone. This sequence is one base from a far larger clone and is likely a read error. The V gene is TRDV2, the J gene TRDJ1; 9 positions agree with TRDD2. CDR3 length: 19 amino acids. Looked up from germline, CDR1 is GEAIGNYY and CDR2 is EKD. CDR3 region: CACDTHLPTIRGDYDKPIF. As DNA, the CDR3 is TGTGCCTGTGACACCCACCTTCCTACAATCCGTGGGGACTACGATAAACCCATCTTT.

The table lists this clone with many counts. The chain uses TRDV1 and TRDJ1, with 7 bases matching TRDD3. V lost 3 bases to trimming and J lost 10 bases; unmatched junction nucleotides: 23. The CDR3 loop spans 18 amino acids. Per germline, CDR1 TSWWSYY and CDR2 QGS. The CDR3 DNA follows: TGTGCTCTTGGGGACCGTATTCTTCCCGTCTGGGGATATGGGGGACTCATCTTT. This gives the protein CALGDRILPVWGYGGLIF.

Sample share makes this clone large. The sample holds other DNA sequences that translate to the same CDR3. The gene calls are TRDV2 and TRDJ1, with TRDD3 identical over 10 bases. The CDR3 loop spans 20 amino acids. Per germline, CDR1 GEAIGNYY and CDR2 EKD. J lost 0 bases, V lost 0 bases, and 15 bases had no gene match. CDR3: CACDTVGTGGSRFNTDKLIF. CDR3 DNA sequence: TGTGCCTGTGACACCGTCGGAACTGGGGGATCTAGATTCAACACCGATAAACTCATCTTT.

With respect to this clone: A far larger clone differs by one base, so this is likely a read error. Other DNA sequences in this specimen translate into the identical CDR3. The chain combines TRDV2 with TRDJ1; tentative D call: TRDD3 (6 bases). The length of the CDR3 is 16 residues. The germline V gene encodes CDR1 GEAIGNYY and CDR2 EKD. The V end was cut by 7 bases, the J end by 4 bases, with 24 bases between. CDR3 nucleotide sequence: TGTGCCTGCTCCTTGATGGGGGTACAAACTTACGATAAACTCATCTTT. Residues: CACSLMGVQTYDKLIF.